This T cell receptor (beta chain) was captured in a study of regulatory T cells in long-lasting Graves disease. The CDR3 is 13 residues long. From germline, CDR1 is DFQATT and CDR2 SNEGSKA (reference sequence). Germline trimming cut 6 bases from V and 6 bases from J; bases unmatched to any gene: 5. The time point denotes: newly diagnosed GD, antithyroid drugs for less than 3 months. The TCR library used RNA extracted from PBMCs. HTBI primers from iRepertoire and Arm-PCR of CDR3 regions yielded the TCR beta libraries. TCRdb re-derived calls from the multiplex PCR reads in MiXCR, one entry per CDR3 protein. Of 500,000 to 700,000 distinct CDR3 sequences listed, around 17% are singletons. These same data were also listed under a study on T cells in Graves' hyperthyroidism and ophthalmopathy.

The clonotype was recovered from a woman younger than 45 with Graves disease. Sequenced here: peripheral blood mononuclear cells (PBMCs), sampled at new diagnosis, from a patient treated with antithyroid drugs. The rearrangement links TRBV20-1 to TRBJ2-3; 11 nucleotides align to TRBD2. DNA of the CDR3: TGCAGTGCGGGACTAGCGGTTTGGGATACGCAGTATTTT. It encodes CSAGLAVWDTQYF.